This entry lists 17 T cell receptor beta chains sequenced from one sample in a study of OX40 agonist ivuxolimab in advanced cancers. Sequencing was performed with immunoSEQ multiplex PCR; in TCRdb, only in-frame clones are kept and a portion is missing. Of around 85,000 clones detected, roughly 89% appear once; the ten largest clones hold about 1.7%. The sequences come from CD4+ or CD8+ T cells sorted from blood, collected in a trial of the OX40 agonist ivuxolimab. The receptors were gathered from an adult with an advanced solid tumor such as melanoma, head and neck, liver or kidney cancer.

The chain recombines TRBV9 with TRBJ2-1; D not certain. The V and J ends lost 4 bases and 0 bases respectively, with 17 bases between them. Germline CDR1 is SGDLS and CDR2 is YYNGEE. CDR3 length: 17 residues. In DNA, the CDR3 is TGTGCCAGCAGCCTCGAACAGAGAGTGAGCTCCTACAATGAGCAGTTCTTC. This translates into CASSLEQRVSSYNEQFF.

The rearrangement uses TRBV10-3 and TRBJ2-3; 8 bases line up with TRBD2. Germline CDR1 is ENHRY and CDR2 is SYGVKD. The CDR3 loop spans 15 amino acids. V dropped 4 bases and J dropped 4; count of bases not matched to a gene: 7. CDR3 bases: TGTGCCATCAGTGGGTCAAGCGGGAGCCCAGATACGCAGTATTTT. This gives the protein CAISGSSGSPDTQYF.

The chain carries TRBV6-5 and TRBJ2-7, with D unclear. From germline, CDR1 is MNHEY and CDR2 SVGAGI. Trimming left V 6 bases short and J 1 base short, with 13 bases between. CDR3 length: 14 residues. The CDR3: CASSDGFQSYEQYF. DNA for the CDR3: TGTGCCAGCAGCGACGGATTCCAATCCTACGAGCAGTACTTC.

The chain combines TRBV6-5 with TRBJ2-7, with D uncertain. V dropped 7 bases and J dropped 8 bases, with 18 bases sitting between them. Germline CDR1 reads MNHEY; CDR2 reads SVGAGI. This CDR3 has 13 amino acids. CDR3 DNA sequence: TGTGCCAGCAAAATTGCCACAAGGACGAAGCAGTACTTC. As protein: CASKIATRTKQYF.

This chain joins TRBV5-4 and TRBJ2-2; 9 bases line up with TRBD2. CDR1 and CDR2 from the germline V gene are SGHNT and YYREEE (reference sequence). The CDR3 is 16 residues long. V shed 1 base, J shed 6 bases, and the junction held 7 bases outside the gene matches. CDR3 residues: CASSLKAGGDSGELFF. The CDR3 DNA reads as TGTGCCAGCAGCTTGAAGGCGGGAGGGGACTCCGGGGAGCTGTTTTTT. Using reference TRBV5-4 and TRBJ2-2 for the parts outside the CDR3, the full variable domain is ETGVTQSPTHLIKTRGQQVTLRCSSQSGHNTVSWYQQALGQGPQFIFQYYREEENGRGNFPPRFSGLQFPNYSSELNVNALELDDSALYLCASSLKAGGDSGELFFGEGSRLTVL.

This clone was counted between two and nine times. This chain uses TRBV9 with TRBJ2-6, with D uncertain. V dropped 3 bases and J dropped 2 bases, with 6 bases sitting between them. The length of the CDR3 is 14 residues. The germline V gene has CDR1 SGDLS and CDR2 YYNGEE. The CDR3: CASSDRPGANVLTF. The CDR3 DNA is TGTGCCAGCAGCGATCGACCTGGGGCCAACGTCCTGACTTTC.

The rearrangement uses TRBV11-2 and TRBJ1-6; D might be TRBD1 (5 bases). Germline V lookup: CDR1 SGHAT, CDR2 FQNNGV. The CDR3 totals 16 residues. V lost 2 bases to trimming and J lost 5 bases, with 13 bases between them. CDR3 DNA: TGTGCCAGCAGCTTAAAGGATAGGGGCCATAATTCACCCCTCCACTTT. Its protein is CASSLKDRGHNSPLHF.

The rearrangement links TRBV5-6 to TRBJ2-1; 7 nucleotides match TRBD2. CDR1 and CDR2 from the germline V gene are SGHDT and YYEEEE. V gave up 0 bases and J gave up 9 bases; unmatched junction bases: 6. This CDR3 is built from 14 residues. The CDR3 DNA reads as TGTGCCAGCAGCTTGGTCCGGGGCGGGGGTGAGCAGTTCTTC. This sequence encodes CASSLVRGGGEQFF.

The CDR3 region is CANLLQETQYF. Written as DNA, the CDR3 is TGTGCCAATCTCCTCCAAGAGACCCAGTACTTC. J is TRBJ2-5 and V is TRBV19; the D is unclear. Germline V gives CDR1 LNHDA, CDR2 SQIVND (reference sequence). V dropped 10 bases and J dropped 1 base, with 7 bases sitting between them. This CDR3 comprises 11 residues. The full variable domain, rest sourced from reference TRBV19 and TRBJ2-5, is DGGITQSPKYLFRKEGQNVTLSCEQNLNHDAMYWYRQDPGQGLRLIYYSQIVNDFQKGDIAEGYSVSREKKESFPLTVTSAQKNPTAFYLCANLLQETQYFGPGTRLLVL.

Here the CDR3 DNA reads TGTGCCAGTAGTGACTCCGCCCGGACTTTTAATGAAAAACTGTTTTTT. It codes for CASSDSARTFNEKLFF. The chain combines TRBV19 with TRBJ1-4; D unclear. The germline gives CDR1 LNHDA, CDR2 SQIVND (reference sequence). The CDR3 runs 16 residues. V dropped 5 bases and J dropped 4 bases, with 17 bases sitting between them.

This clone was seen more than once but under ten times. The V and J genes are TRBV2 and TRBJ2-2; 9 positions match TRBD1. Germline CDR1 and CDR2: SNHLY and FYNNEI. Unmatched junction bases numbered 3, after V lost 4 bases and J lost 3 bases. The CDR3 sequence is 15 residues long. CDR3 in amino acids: CASSGDRAYTGELFF. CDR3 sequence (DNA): TGTGCCAGCAGTGGGGACAGGGCTTACACCGGGGAGCTGTTTTTT.

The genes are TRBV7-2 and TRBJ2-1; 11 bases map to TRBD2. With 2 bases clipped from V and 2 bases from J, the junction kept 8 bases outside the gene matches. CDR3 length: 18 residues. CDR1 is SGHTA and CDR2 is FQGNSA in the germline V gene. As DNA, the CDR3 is TGTGCCAGCAGCTTAACAGGAGCTAGCGGGAGGCCCTACAATGAGCAGTTCTTC. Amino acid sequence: CASSLTGASGRPYNEQFF.

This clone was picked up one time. The CDR3 loop reads CAISEQGGQPQHF. In nucleotides, the CDR3 is TGTGCCATCAGTGAGCAGGGGGGCCAGCCCCAGCATTTT. V and J are TRBV10-3 and TRBJ1-5; 7 bases line up with TRBD1. CDR3 size: 13 residues. Losses at the gene ends were 2 bases for V and 7 bases for J; bases not matched to a gene: 2. Germline CDR1 is ENHRY and CDR2 is SYGVKD.

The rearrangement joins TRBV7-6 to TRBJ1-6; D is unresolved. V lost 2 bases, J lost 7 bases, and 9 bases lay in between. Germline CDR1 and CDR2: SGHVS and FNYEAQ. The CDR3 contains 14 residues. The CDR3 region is CASSLRTENSPLHF. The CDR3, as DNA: TGTGCCAGCAGCTTACGGACGGAGAATTCACCCCTCCACTTT.

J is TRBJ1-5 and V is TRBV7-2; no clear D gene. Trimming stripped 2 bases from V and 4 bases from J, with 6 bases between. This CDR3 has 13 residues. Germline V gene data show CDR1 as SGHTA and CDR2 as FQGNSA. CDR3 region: CASSLIENQPQHF. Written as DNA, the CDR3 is TGTGCCAGCAGCTTAATAGAAAATCAGCCCCAGCATTTT.

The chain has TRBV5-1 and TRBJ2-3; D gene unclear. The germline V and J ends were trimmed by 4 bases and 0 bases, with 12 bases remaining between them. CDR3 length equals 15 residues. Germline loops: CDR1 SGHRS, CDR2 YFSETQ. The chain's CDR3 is CASSPDGRSTDTQYF. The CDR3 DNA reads TGCGCCAGCAGCCCGGACGGACGTAGCACAGATACGCAGTATTTT.

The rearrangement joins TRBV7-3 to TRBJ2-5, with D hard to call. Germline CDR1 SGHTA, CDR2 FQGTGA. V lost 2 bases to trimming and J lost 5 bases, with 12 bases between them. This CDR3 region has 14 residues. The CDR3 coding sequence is TGTGCCAGCAGCTTATTCCCCCGGCGGGAGACCCAGTACTTC. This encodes CASSLFPRRETQYF. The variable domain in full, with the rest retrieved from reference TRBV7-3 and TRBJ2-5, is GAGVSQTPSNKVTEKGKYVELRCDPISGHTALYWYRQSLGQGPEFLIYFQGTGAADDSGLPNDRFFAVRPEGSVSTLKIQRTERGDSAVYLCASSLFPRRETQYFGPGTRLLVL.